The sequence of this T cell receptor (beta chain) was determined in a study of post-analysis software for immune sequencing data. Whole-study findings and limits: TRBV segments more frequent in patients than in controls numbered several and included TRBV5-6, TRBV5-1 and TRBV20-1. Significantly decreased normalized Chao1 diversity was recorded for multiple sclerosis patients relative to controls.

Unique molecular identifiers were present in the TCR beta cDNA libraries. TCRdb reprocessed the PCR reads with MiXCR, giving one entry per CDR3 protein. Among 750,000 to 950,000 distinct CDR3 sequences, approximately 57% were seen once, and the ten largest hold 4.6%. In its sample, this clonotype was seen a few times. What it binds is not known. Germline V gene sequence: CDR1 KGHDR, CDR2 SFDVKD. The CDR3 is made up of 12 amino acids. The material sequenced was blood. The source of this sequence is a girl aged 5-17 years with multiple sclerosis. The chain combines TRBV24-1 with TRBJ2-7; D gene uncertain. The tail of the sequence fits TRBJ2-5 better, so the J call may be wrong. CDR3 DNA: TGTGCCACCAGTGATTTGATGGAGACCCAGTACTTC. Its translation: CATSDLMETQYF.